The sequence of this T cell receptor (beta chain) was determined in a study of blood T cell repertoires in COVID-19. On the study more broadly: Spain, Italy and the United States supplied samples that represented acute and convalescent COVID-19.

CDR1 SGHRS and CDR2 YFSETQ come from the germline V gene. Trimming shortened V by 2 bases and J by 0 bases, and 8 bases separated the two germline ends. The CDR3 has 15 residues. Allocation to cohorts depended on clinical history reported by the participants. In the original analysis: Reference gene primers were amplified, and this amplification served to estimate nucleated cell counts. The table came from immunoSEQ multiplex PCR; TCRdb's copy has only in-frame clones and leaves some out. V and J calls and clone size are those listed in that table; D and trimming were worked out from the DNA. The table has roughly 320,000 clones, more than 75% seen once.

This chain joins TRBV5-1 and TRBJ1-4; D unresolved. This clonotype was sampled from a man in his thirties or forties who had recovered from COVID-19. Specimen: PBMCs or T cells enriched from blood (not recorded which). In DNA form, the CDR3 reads TGCGCCAGCAGCTTAGCCCCCACAACTAATGAAAAACTGTTTTTT. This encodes CASSLAPTTNEKLFF.